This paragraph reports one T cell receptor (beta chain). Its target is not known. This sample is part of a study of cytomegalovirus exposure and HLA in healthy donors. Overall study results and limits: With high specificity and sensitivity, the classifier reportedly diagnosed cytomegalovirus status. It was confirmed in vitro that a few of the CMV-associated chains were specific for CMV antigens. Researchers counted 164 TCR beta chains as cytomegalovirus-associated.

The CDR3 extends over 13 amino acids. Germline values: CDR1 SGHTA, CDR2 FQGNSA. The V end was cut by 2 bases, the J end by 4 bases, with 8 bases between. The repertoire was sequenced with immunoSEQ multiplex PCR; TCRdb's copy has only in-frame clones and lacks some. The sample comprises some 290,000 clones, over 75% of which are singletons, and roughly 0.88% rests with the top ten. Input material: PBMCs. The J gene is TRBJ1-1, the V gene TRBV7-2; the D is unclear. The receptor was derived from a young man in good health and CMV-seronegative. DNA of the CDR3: TGTGCCAGCAGCTTAACAGAAATCACTGAAGCTTTCTTT. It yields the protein CASSLTEITEAFF.